These 23 T cell receptor beta chains originate from one sample sequenced in a study of T-cell memory formation after mild COVID-19. One entry per CDR3 protein results from TCRdb running MiXCR on the 5' RACE reads. The sample records 130,000 to 150,000 distinct CDR3 sequences, 6% to 6.5% being singletons. Input material: PBMCs or a T cell subset sorted from them (not recorded which). These TCRs come from an adult woman who had mild COVID-19 (a few samples of this study predate the infection). Cell type and time point are not known.

At least ten counts were recorded for this clonotype. The gene calls are TRBV9 and TRBJ2-3; D gene ambiguous. The V end lost 4 bases, the J end lost 1 base, and 19 bases lay between the germline ends. CDR3 length: 17 residues. Germline V CDR1 and CDR2: SGDLS, YYNGEE. The CDR3 spells CASSPTGRTAGTDTQYF. In DNA, the CDR3 is TGTGCCAGCAGCCCCACGGGTCGGACGGCCGGCACAGATACGCAGTATTTT.

This sequence joins TRBV20-1 and TRBJ2-3; 7 nucleotides agree with TRBD1. The ends lost 1 base at V and 4 bases at J; junction bases unmatched: 8. Germline V CDR1 and CDR2: DFQATT, SNEGSKA (reference sequence). There are 15 residues in the CDR3. The CDR3 DNA reads as TGCAGTGCTAGAGCCTTGACAGGGAAGGCAGATACGCAGTATTTT. This translates into CSARALTGKADTQYF.

The chain links TRBV24-1 to TRBJ1-5, with a possible D match to TRBD1 (6 bases). Deletions cut 12 bases from V and 5 bases from J, with 19 bases between. CDR3 size: 14 residues. Germline V gene lookup returns CDR1 KGHDR and CDR2 SFDVKD. Here the CDR3 DNA reads TGTGCCCCCTCCATTACAGGGAGGGATCAGCCCCAGCATTTT. Translated, it gives CAPSITGRDQPQHF.

There are a few counts of this clonotype. The V call is TRBV27, the J call TRBJ1-1, with a tentative D call TRBD1 (5 bases). Germline CDR1 and CDR2: MNHEY and SMNVEV (reference sequence). This CDR3 is built from 15 residues. Trimming cost V 5 bases and J 0 bases, with 13 bases left between them. CDR3 nucleotides: TGTGCCAGCAGTATTCCGGGACGTCTGAACACTGAAGCTTTCTTT. As protein: CASSIPGRLNTEAFF.

This clonotype was recorded many times. The chain has TRBV29-1 and TRBJ2-3, with a possible D match to TRBD1 (5 bases). The germline CDR1 and CDR2 sequences are SQVTM and ANQGSEA. This CDR3 spans 14 amino acids. V dropped 6 bases and J dropped 2 bases, with 15 bases sitting between them. The CDR3 DNA reads TGCAGCGTGGCCGGACATAGTAACACAGATACGCAGTATTTT. Translated, it gives CSVAGHSNTDTQYF.

The chain links TRBV14 to TRBJ2-2; 7 nucleotides match TRBD1. Germline lookup yields CDR1 SGHDN and CDR2 FVKESK. The CDR3 length is 15 residues. V lost 1 base, J lost 6 bases, and 5 bases stayed unmatched. The CDR3 region has the DNA TGTGCCAGCAGCCAAGCTACAGGGGTGGCCGGGGAGCTGTTTTTT. It is translated as CASSQATGVAGELFF.

This clonotype showed up just a few times. The rearrangement joins TRBV7-9 to TRBJ2-1, with TRBD1 matching 8 bases. The CDR3 sequence is 16 residues long. Unmatched junction bases numbered 10, after V lost 5 bases and J lost 4 bases. Germline V gene lookup returns CDR1 SEHNR and CDR2 FQNEAQ (reference sequence). CDR3 protein: CASSPDRVLIYNEQFF. The CDR3 nucleotides read TGTGCCAGCAGCCCGGACAGGGTCTTAATTTACAATGAGCAGTTCTTC. Full variable domain (rest looked up from reference TRBV7-9 and TRBJ2-1): DTGVSQNPRHKITKRGQNVTFRCDPISEHNRLYWYRQTLGQGPEFLTYFQNEAQLEKSRLLSDRFSAERPKGSFSTLEIQRTEQGDSAMYLCASSPDRVLIYNEQFFGPGTRLTVL.

This clonotype was found a few times. The rearrangement uses TRBV12-3 or TRBV12-4 and TRBJ1-3; D unclear. The CDR3 covers 15 residues. V was pared by 4 bases and J by 0 bases, with 10 bases between. The CDR3 is CASSSGVRSGNTIYF. In DNA form, the CDR3 reads TGTGCCAGCAGTTCTGGGGTTCGCTCTGGAAACACCATATATTTT.

This clonotype has just a few counts. The rearrangement uses TRBV12-3 or TRBV12-4 and TRBJ2-1, with TRBD2 matching 8 bases. V was clipped by 5 bases and J by 7 bases; unmatched bases: 4. This CDR3 contains 13 residues. The CDR3 bases are TGTGCCAGCAGTGGACTAGCCGTGAATGAGCAGTTCTTC. It encodes CASSGLAVNEQFF.

The rearrangement joins TRBV7-2 to TRBJ1-2; D is unclear. CDR3 size: 14 residues. The germline V gene has CDR1 SGHTA and CDR2 FQGNSA. Trimming pared 5 bases from V and 8 bases from J, leaving 18 bases between. The CDR3 DNA follows: TGTGCCAGCAGCCTCCTGGGTCTGGTCGGCGGCTACACCTTC. Amino acid sequence: CASSLLGLVGGYTF.

V and J are TRBV2 and TRBJ1-5; D is ambiguous. The length of the CDR3 is 12 residues. Per germline, CDR1 SNHLY and CDR2 FYNNEI. Between the trimmed V and J ends, which lost 3 bases and 5 bases, there was a span of 5 bases. This CDR3 is CASSDPYQPQHF. The CDR3 DNA reads TGTGCCAGCAGTGATCCCTATCAGCCCCAGCATTTT.

The chain is built from TRBV29-1 and TRBJ2-2; 15 bases line up with TRBD2. Per germline, CDR1 SQVTM and CDR2 ANQGSEA. The CDR3 totals 17 residues. The V gene end was trimmed by 7 bases and the J gene end by 2 bases; junction bases not matched to a gene: 8. CDR3 in amino acids: CSAGLAGGGGNTGELFF. CDR3 bases: TGCAGCGCGGGACTAGCGGGAGGTGGGGGCAACACCGGGGAGCTGTTTTTT.

This clonotype has ten or more counts. The chain is built from TRBV11-1 and TRBJ2-2, with D maybe TRBD2 (6 bases). V was pared by 3 bases and J by 5 bases, with 19 bases between. This CDR3 is built from 17 residues. Germline V gene lookup returns CDR1 SGHAT and CDR2 FQDESV (reference sequence). CDR3 loop: CASSFLGETSQTGELFF. DNA of the CDR3: TGTGCCAGCAGCTTTCTTGGCGAGACTAGTCAGACCGGGGAGCTGTTTTTT.

In this sample, this clonotype turned up a few times. The chain recombines TRBV5-1 with TRBJ2-1, with no clear D. Germline CDR1 is SGHRS and CDR2 is YFSETQ. This CDR3 region has 14 residues. Trimming took off 1 base at V and 2 bases at J, with 7 bases between the two ends. The DNA for the CDR3 is TGCGCCAGCAGCTTGTGGCAGGCCTACAATGAGCAGTTCTTC. Translated: CASSLWQAYNEQFF.

In its sample, this clonotype was seen a few times. CDR3 DNA sequence: TGTGCCAGCAGCGCAGGGGGCGGGGGATATGAAAAACTGTTTTTT. Amino acid sequence: CASSAGGGGYEKLFF. The V gene is TRBV7-8, the J gene TRBJ1-4, with 8 bases that match TRBD1. After removal of 5 bases from V and 6 bases from J, the junction contained 8 bases not matched to a gene. CDR1 SGHVS and CDR2 FQNEAQ come from the germline V gene. The CDR3 is 15 residues long.

The chain uses TRBV20-1 and TRBJ2-1; D unclear. CDR3 size: 14 residues. CDR1 and CDR2 from the germline V gene are DFQATT and SNEGSKA (reference sequence). V shed 6 bases and J shed 0 bases, with 12 bases lying between them. CDR3 sequence: CSAPGSSSYNEQFF. The CDR3 DNA reads as TGCAGTGCCCCCGGGTCAAGCTCCTACAATGAGCAGTTCTTC.

This clonotype has only a few counts. This chain links TRBV5-1 with TRBJ2-3; D not resolved. CDR1 and CDR2 from the germline V gene are SGHRS and YFSETQ. The CDR3 is 14 residues long. V gave up 3 bases and J gave up 4 bases, with 12 bases separating them. The CDR3 coding sequence is TGCGCCAGCAGCTCGGATCTGGCGCCAGATACGCAGTATTTT. Translation gives CASSSDLAPDTQYF.

The rearrangement joins TRBV7-9 to TRBJ1-4, with D unresolved. Germline CDR1 is SEHNR and CDR2 is FQNEAQ (reference sequence). Deletions cut 1 base from V and 8 bases from J, with 14 bases between. The CDR3 has 15 amino acids. CDR3 bases: TGTGCCAGCAGCTTAGGACACCGGACCGGGGAAAAACTGTTTTTT. Its protein is CASSLGHRTGEKLFF.

This clonotype has ten or more counts. V and J are TRBV29-1 and TRBJ2-5, with a weak D call TRBD1 (5 bases). This CDR3 has 14 residues. Trimming shortened V by 7 bases and J by 1 base, and 16 bases separated the two germline ends. In germline, CDR1 is SQVTM, CDR2 ANQGSEA. CDR3 loop: CSGAHRRGQETQYF. In nucleotides, the CDR3 is TGCAGCGGGGCGCACAGGAGAGGCCAAGAGACCCAGTACTTC.

This clonotype was observed many times. This chain joins TRBV9 and TRBJ2-3, with D maybe TRBD2 (6 bases). V lost 0 bases and J lost 0, with 8 bases in between. The CDR3 extends over 15 amino acids. Germline assignment: CDR1 SGDLS and CDR2 YYNGEE. The CDR3: CASSVEGLSTDTQYF. The CDR3 DNA follows: TGTGCCAGCAGCGTAGAGGGACTTAGCACAGATACGCAGTATTTT. Full variable domain (outside the CDR3, taken from reference TRBV9 and TRBJ2-3): DSGVTQTPKHLITATGQRVTLRCSPRSGDLSVYWYQQSLDQGLQFLIQYYNGEERAKGNILERFSAQQFPDLHSELNLSSLELGDSALYFCASSVEGLSTDTQYFGPGTRLTVL.

This clonotype was seen more than once but under ten times. The chain couples TRBV20-1 to TRBJ2-7, with D unclear. Deletions cut 6 bases from V and 4 bases from J, with 22 bases between. CDR1 is DFQATT, CDR2 SNEGSKA, per germline (reference sequence). The CDR3 is made up of 15 amino acids. Here the CDR3 reads CSAQDRKRDPYEQYF. Written as DNA, the CDR3 is TGCAGTGCACAAGACCGGAAGCGAGACCCATACGAGCAGTACTTC.

This clonotype has at least ten counts. The chain is built from TRBV30 and TRBJ1-6; D not resolved. V was pared by 3 bases and J by 7 bases, with 16 bases between. This CDR3 is 15 amino acids long. Germline V CDR1 and CDR2: GTSNPN, SVGIG (reference sequence). CDR3 region: CAWSQYGRVNSPLHF. The CDR3, as DNA: TGTGCCTGGAGCCAGTACGGACGGGTAAATTCACCCCTCCACTTT. The full variable domain, its missing parts supplied by reference TRBV30 and TRBJ1-6, is SQTIHQWPATLVQPVGSPLSLECTVEGTSNPNLYWYRQAAGRGLQLLFYSVGIGQISSEVPQNLSASRPQDRQFILSSKKLLLSDSGFYLCAWSQYGRVNSPLHFGNGTRLTVT.

The sample holds many counts of this clonotype. The J gene is TRBJ2-7, the V gene TRBV7-3, with 10 bases lining up with TRBD2. With V trimmed by 5 bases and J by 2 bases, 3 bases remained unmatched. The CDR3 spans 14 residues. Germline V lookup: CDR1 SGHTA, CDR2 FQGTGA. As DNA, the CDR3 is TGTGCCAGCAGCCCCAGCGGGGGGGCCTACGAGCAGTACTTC. It codes for CASSPSGGAYEQYF.